This T cell receptor (beta chain) was identified in a study of T cell repertoires in cytomegalovirus infection. TCRdb recomputed calls from the reads with MiXCR, one row per CDR3 protein. The sample lists some 940,000 distinct CDR3 sequences, less than 40% occurring once. This clonotype was counted between two and nine times. The antigen is not known. Germline CDR1 is MNHEY and CDR2 is SMNVEV (reference sequence). CDR3 length: 14 amino acids. Trimming left V 6 bases short and J 4 bases short, with 16 bases between. This clonotype originated in a human donor in good health (CMV status not recorded). Some clones in this sample may be carry-over from other donors' samples. The source material was cultured CD8+ T cells from PBMCs, sampled from culture after CMV antigen stimulation. This chain links TRBV27 with TRBJ2-7, with D possibly being TRBD1 (5 bases). The CDR3 here is CASRTGPSTYEQYF. The CDR3 DNA sequence: TGTGCCAGCAGAACAGGACCGTCTACGTACGAGCAGTACTTC.